This T cell receptor beta chain stems from a study of shared clonotypes between healthy human individuals. This clone was recorded only once. The antigen remains undetermined. The study, taken as a whole, reports: Generally, naive subsets came out with larger estimated richness than memory subsets. Genetic and exposure-history diversity was limited by the small donor number.

The germline V gene encodes CDR1 MDHEN and CDR2 SYDVKM. The ends were cut back, 3 bases at V and 0 bases at J, with 18 bases in the middle. There are 18 residues in the CDR3. At the deep level, the assay was run. Splitting of each subset's genomic DNA was done evenly across several immunoSEQ plates. Sequenced by immunoSEQ multiplex PCR; TCRdb stores in-frame clones only, minus some. Of about 690,000 clones listed, roughly 88% were seen once; the top ten hold more than 30%. Sequences were obtained from memory CD8+ T cells from PBMCs. Subset specified: CD45RO+ cells pooled with CCR7-negative TemRA cells. The gene calls are TRBV28 and TRBJ2-1, with D possibly being TRBD1 (5 bases). The TCR comes from a man aged 18 to 29 in good health. Some clones in this sample may be carry-over from other donors' samples. The CDR3 sequence: CASSLLQKYDSSYNEQFF. DNA for the CDR3: TGTGCCAGCAGTTTGCTTCAGAAGTATGACAGCTCCTACAATGAGCAGTTCTTC.